The clone carrying this TCR beta chain was detected only a few times. This sample is part of a study of response to subunit inactivated influenza vaccine. TCRdb ran MiXCR on the RT-PCR reads and lists one entry per CDR3 protein. The table includes roughly 500,000 distinct CDR3 sequences, 20% to 25% detected once. Germline V CDR1 and CDR2: SGHTA, FQGNSA. The CDR3 has 16 residues. After removal of 4 bases from V and 6 bases from J, the junction contained 7 bases not matched to a gene. This sample also appeared in a second study, on T cells expressing NK-cell markers. That study reports: As the method of synthesis, 5'RACE template switching with UMIs yielded TCR beta cDNA. Source material for TCR beta repertoires consisted of sorted CD3+CD56+NKG2C+, CD3+CD56+NKG2C- and CD3+CD56-NKG2C+ T cells. HCMV seropositivity characterized seven of the eight sequenced donors, and seronegativity one. Researchers report these clonotypes also headed the CD3+CD56-NKG2C+ fraction in a handful of donors.

The TCR was taken from a man in his fifties or sixties who received an inactivated influenza vaccine. This specimen consisted of CD4+ T cells sorted from PBMCs, obtained 11 to 12 days after vaccination. This sequence joins TRBV7-2 and TRBJ2-5; 14 nucleotides align to TRBD2. The CDR3 protein is CASSWQGLAGVQTQYF. CDR3 bases: TGTGCCAGCAGCTGGCAGGGACTAGCGGGAGTGCAGACCCAGTACTTC. Full variable domain (remainder filled in from reference TRBV7-2 and TRBJ2-5): GAGVSQSPSNKVTEKGKDVELRCDPISGHTALYWYRQSLGQGLEFLIYFQGNSAPDKSGLPSDRFSAERTGGSVSTLTIQRTQQEDSAVYLCASSWQGLAGVQTQYFGPGTRLLVL.